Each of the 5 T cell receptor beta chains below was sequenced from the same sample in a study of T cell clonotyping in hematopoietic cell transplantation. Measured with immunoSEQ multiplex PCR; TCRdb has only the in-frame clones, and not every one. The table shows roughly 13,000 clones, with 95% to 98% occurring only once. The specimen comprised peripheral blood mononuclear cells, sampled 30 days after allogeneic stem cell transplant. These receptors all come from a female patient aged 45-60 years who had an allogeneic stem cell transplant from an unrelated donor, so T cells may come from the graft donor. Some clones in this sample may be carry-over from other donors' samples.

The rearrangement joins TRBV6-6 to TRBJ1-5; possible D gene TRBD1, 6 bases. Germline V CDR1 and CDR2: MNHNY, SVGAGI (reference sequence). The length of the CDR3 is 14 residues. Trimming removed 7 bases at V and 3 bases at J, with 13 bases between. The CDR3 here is CASIGGGVNQPQHF. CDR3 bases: TGTGCCAGCATAGGGGGGGGCGTCAATCAGCCCCAGCATTTT.

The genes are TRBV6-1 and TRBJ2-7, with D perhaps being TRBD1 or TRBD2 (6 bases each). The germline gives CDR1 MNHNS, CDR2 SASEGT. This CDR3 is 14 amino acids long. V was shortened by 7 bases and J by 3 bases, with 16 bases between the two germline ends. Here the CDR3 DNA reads TGTGCCAGCACTCGACAGGCCGGGAGCTACGAGCAGTACTTC. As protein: CASTRQAGSYEQYF.

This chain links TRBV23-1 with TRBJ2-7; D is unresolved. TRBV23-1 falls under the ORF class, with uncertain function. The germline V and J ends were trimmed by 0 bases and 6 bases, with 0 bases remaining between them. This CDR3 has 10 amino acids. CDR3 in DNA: TGCGCCAGCAGTCAATCCGAGCAGTACTTC. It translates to CASSQSEQYF.

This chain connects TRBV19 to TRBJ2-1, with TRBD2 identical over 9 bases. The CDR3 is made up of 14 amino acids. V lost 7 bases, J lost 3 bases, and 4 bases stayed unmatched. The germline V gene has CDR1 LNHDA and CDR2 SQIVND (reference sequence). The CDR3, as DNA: TGTGCCAGTACGGCGGGGGGGGACTACAATGAGCAGTTCTTC. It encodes CASTAGGDYNEQFF.

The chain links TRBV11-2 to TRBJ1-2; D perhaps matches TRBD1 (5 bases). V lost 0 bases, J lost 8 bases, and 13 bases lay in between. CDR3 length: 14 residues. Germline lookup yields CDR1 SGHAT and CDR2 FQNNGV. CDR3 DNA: TGTGCCAGCAGCTTAGATCTGGGGGGTTTGGGCTACACCTTC. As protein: CASSLDLGGLGYTF.